Included here is one TCR beta chain sequence, with context. Its antigen remains unknown. Repertoires were generated with immunoSEQ multiplex PCR, while TCRdb's copy carries only in-frame clones and drops some. The sample carries fewer than 40,000 clones, over 75% recorded once. The data are from a study of Tregs in tolerant kidney transplant recipients. Study-wide results and limits: Tregs expanded with activated donor B cells seemed most donor-specific.

Losses at the gene ends were 0 bases for V and 6 bases for J; bases not matched to a gene: 5. The CDR3 sequence is 15 residues long. Germline V lookup: CDR1 LGHNA, CDR2 YSLEER. This receptor was obtained from a human donor in good health. J is TRBJ2-3 and V is TRBV4-3; 8 bases line up with TRBD2. Material: Tregs from blood cultured with allogeneic cells. CDR3 sequence: CASSQEERERDTQYF. CDR3 DNA sequence: TGCGCCAGCAGCCAAGAGGAGCGGGAGAGGGATACGCAGTATTTT.